This T cell receptor (beta chain) derives from a study of blood T cell repertoires in COVID-19. Study-level information: Acute-phase and convalescent COVID-19 samples originated in the United States, Italy and Spain. T cells, B-cell-depleted T cells, or PBMCs supplied cDNA or gDNA.

Concerning this clone itself: Other DNA sequences of this sample code for an identical CDR3.

As processed by the authors: The assay estimated nucleated cells by amplifying reference gene primers. The table came from immunoSEQ multiplex PCR; TCRdb's copy has only in-frame clones and leaves some out. That table is the source of V, J and clone size, and D and trimming were worked out from the DNA. This sample carries 200,000 to 300,000 clones, around 86% of them seen once, and the ten largest clones take about 12%. Germline CDR1 and CDR2: SGHRS and YFSETQ. With 3 bases clipped from V and 0 bases from J, the junction kept 0 bases outside the gene matches. This CDR3 has 15 residues. The sample consisted of peripheral blood. The clonotype originates from a man older than 75 with acute or convalescent COVID-19. The chain employs TRBV5-1 and TRBJ2-1; 10 bases align to TRBD2. The CDR3 is CASSSSGSSYNEQFF. CDR3 nucleotide sequence: TGCGCCAGCAGCTCTAGCGGGAGCTCCTACAATGAGCAGTTCTTC.